The clone carrying this T cell receptor beta chain has a single count. Its antigen is unidentified. The source of the sample is a study of T cells in Graves' hyperthyroidism and ophthalmopathy. Germline V gene data show CDR1 as SEHNR and CDR2 as FQNEAQ (reference sequence). V lost 5 bases to trimming and J lost 5 bases, with 18 bases between them. This CDR3 is 15 amino acids long. Overall study findings and caveats: Most thyroid clonotypes that were expanded above 0.001 also turned up in blood.

PBMCs were sourced from less than 12 ml fresh peripheral blood. RNA transcripts gave rise to amplified TCR beta CDR3 regions. A first-round RT-PCR of the TCR CDR3 used the HTBI primer set. TCRdb passed the multiplex PCR reads through MiXCR, listing each CDR3 protein once. This sample has hundreds of thousands of distinct CDR3 sequences, with about 25% found just once. This clonotype was sampled from a man aged 45-65 years with Graves' hyperthyroidism. The V gene is TRBV7-9, the J gene TRBJ1-2; D remains ambiguous. The sample consisted of blood. The CDR3 DNA is TGTGCCAGCAGCCCGTCAGGTTGGGCTTCTTATGGCTACACCTTC. This encodes CASSPSGWASYGYTF.